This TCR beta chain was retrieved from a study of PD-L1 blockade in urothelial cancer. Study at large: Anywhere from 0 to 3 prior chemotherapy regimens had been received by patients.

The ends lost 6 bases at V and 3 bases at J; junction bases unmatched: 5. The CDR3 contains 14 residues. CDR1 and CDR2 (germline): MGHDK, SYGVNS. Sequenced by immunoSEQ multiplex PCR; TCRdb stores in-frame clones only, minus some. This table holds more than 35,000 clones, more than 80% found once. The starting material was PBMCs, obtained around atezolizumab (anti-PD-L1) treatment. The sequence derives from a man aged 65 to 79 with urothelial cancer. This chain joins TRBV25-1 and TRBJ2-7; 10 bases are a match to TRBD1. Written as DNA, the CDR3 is TGTGCCAGCAGGTCCGGGACAGGGGTCTACGAGCAGTACTTC. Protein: CASRSGTGVYEQYF.